The entry that follows covers one TCR beta chain sequence. Its antigen is undetermined. Tagging with unique molecular identifiers was a feature of the TCR beta cDNA libraries. The yield from roughly 1 to 10 million T cells was roughly 500,000 cDNA molecules in total. Each CDR3 protein gets one entry after TCRdb re-called the PCR reads with MiXCR. The sample includes roughly 600,000 distinct CDR3 sequences, 44% of them seen just once. The CDR3 extends over 15 amino acids. Deletions cut 2 bases from V and 3 bases from J, with 16 bases between. Germline values: CDR1 SQVTM, CDR2 ANQGSEA. The data were obtained in a study of post-analysis software for immune sequencing data. Across the study: There were relapsing-remitting, secondary progressive and progressive-relapsing multiple sclerosis among the disease courses included. Study-wide results and caveats: Controls showed lower frequencies than patients for several TRBV segments, and TRBV5-6, TRBV5-1 and TRBV20-1 were among these. Pronounced co-clustering by F measure was evident among identically batched samples.

The sequence was obtained from a girl aged 5-17 years with multiple sclerosis. Material: blood. The gene calls are TRBV29-1 and TRBJ1-2; D might be TRBD1 (5 bases). The chain's CDR3 is CSVEYSRDFDYGYTF. In DNA form, the CDR3 reads TGCAGCGTTGAATATTCCCGGGACTTTGACTATGGCTACACCTTC.